These T cell receptor beta chains were read from a single sample in a study of radiation and T cells in renal cell carcinoma. This table comes from immunoSEQ multiplex PCR, and its TCRdb copy is limited to in-frame clones, with some not included. The data contain roughly 150,000 clones, over 80% of them singletons. Specimen: blood, collected from a patient whose treatment included radiotherapy and nephrectomy. The receptors come from a woman in her forties or fifties with renal cell carcinoma. The CDR3 runs from the conserved cysteine through the conserved F or W. Fields, in order: J gene, D gene, CDR3 length, clone size, V gene, CDR3 DNA, CDR3 protein. D genes are given only for firm matches. Size is stated for part of the rows, as once, few or many counts, or as a class when the clone is expanded.

TRBJ1-2,TRBD1,14,NA,TRBV6-1,TGTGCCAGCAGTGTCCACAGGGGGCTCTATGGCTACACCTTC,CASSVHRGLYGYTF
TRBJ1-4,NA,14,NA,TRBV6-5,TGTGCCAGCAGTTTGGAACGGACTGAGGAAAAACTGTTTTTT,CASSLERTEEKLFF
TRBJ2-1,NA,15,NA,TRBV5-1,TGCGCCAGCAGCTTTAGTGCGGGGTCCTACAATGAGCAGTTCTTC,CASSFSAGSYNEQFF
TRBJ2-1,NA,14,NA,TRBV30,TGTGCCTGGGCTGACAGCAGCTCCTACAATGAGCAGTTCTTC,CAWADSSSYNEQFF
TRBJ1-1,NA,14,NA,TRBV7-9,TGTGCCAGCAGCAACCGGGACAAGAACACTGAAGCTTTCTTT,CASSNRDKNTEAFF
TRBJ2-2,NA,16,NA,TRBV7-2,TGTGCCAGCAGCATCCCCTCGAGACTCAGCGCCGGGGAGCTGTTTTTT,CASSIPSRLSAGELFF
TRBJ1-5,NA,18,NA,TRBV4-1,TGCGCCAGCAGCCAAGGACTAAGGGGGGGAATTAGCAATCAGCCCCAGCATTTT,CASSQGLRGGISNQPQHF
TRBJ1-5,TRBD1,15,NA,TRBV2,TGTGCCAGCAGTCAAAAAGGGGGCGGCAATCAGCCCCAGCATTTT,CASSQKGGGNQPQHF
TRBJ2-7,NA,18,NA,TRBV14,TGTGCCAGCAGCCAAGGGGAAAGGTATAGGGGGAGCACCTACGAGCAGTACTTC,CASSQGERYRGSTYEQYF
TRBJ2-7,NA,12,once,TRBV18,TGTGCCAGCTCACCCCCAGGGTACGAGCAGTACTTC,CASSPPGYEQYF
TRBJ1-2,NA,14,NA,TRBV2,TGTGCCAGCAGTGAATTAGGGGCCGATCGGGGCTACACCTTC,CASSELGADRGYTF
TRBJ2-3,TRBD2,17,NA,TRBV9,TGTGCCAGCAGCGCATCAGGAGGGACTACGCCAGGGGATACGCAGTATTTT,CASSASGGTTPGDTQYF
TRBJ2-5,TRBD2,13,NA,TRBV11-3,TGTGCCAGCAGTTTCGGACTAGGCGAGACCCAGTACTTC,CASSFGLGETQYF
TRBJ2-2,TRBD1,14,NA,TRBV7-2,TGTGCCAGCAGCTTCACAGGGGGGAACGGGGAGCTGTTTTTT,CASSFTGGNGELFF
TRBJ1-2,NA,14,NA,TRBV7-2,TGTGCCAGCAGCTTAGGGGTCAGGGTCGGTGGCTACACCTTC,CASSLGVRVGGYTF
TRBJ2-2,NA,16,NA,TRBV6-5,TGTGCCAGCAGTTCCCCCGGGACATCGAACACCGGGGAGCTGTTTTTT,CASSSPGTSNTGELFF
TRBJ2-3,NA,15,NA,TRBV30,TGTGCCTGGAGTGGGGGGGCAGGCTTCACAGATACGCAGTATTTT,CAWSGGAGFTDTQYF
TRBJ2-7,NA,18,NA,TRBV2,TGTGCCAGCAGTGGAGGGACAACGACTTCCCGGGGGTGGAACGAGCAGTACTTC,CASSGGTTTSRGWNEQYF
TRBJ2-6,NA,16,once,TRBV6-6,TGTGCCAGCAGTTACGGAGTGGGGTCTGGGGCCAACGTCCTGACTTTC,CASSYGVGSGANVLTF
TRBJ2-7,TRBD1,14,NA,TRBV5-1,TGCGCCAGCAGTACGGGACAGGGAACTTCTGAGCAGTACTTC,CASSTGQGTSEQYF
TRBJ2-5,TRBD2,14,NA,TRBV30,TGTGCCTTGACCGGGACTAGCGGTACAGAGACCCAGTACTTC,CALTGTSGTETQYF
TRBJ1-1,NA,16,NA,TRBV19,TGTGCCAGTATCCTGGGTCCGGGGGGCATGAACACTGAAGCTTTCTTT,CASILGPGGMNTEAFF
TRBJ1-1,TRBD1,14,NA,TRBV19,TGTGCCAGTAGTAGGGGACAGGAGATTACTGAAGCTTTCTTT,CASSRGQEITEAFF
TRBJ2-7,TRBD1,15,NA,TRBV5-4,TGTGCCAGCAGCGATGGCCCAGGGGGCGCGGGTCAACAGTACTTC,CASSDGPGGAGQQYF
TRBJ2-5,NA,14,NA,TRBV11-1,TGTGCCAGCAGCTCAGGGGTAGTAGTGGAGACCCAGTACTTC,CASSSGVVVETQYF
TRBJ2-7,NA,12,NA,TRBV29-1,TGCAGCGTTGAGGGAGGGGGCCCGGGGCAGTACTTC,CSVEGGGPGQYF
TRBJ2-3,NA,15,NA,TRBV7-9,TGTGCCAGCAGCTTAACGCAGGGTACAGCAGATACGCAGTATTTT,CASSLTQGTADTQYF
TRBJ1-2,NA,13,NA,TRBV7-6,TGTGCCAGCAGTCTCGGGAGCTTCTATGGCTACACCTTC,CASSLGSFYGYTF
TRBJ2-3,NA,16,NA,TRBV5-1,TGCGCCAGCAGCTCGGGGGTGGGGACTAGCACAGATACGCAGTATTTT,CASSSGVGTSTDTQYF
TRBJ2-5,NA,16,NA,TRBV5-1,TGCGCCAGCAGCTTGGCTATGCGGGTCCCGGCGGAGACCCAGTACTTC,CASSLAMRVPAETQYF
TRBJ2-7,NA,14,NA,TRBV9,TGTGCCAGCAGCGTAGGCAGTTCCACCTACGAGCAGTACTTC,CASSVGSSTYEQYF
TRBJ1-1,NA,18,NA,TRBV18,TGTGCCAGCTCACGAGGTGTGACAGTCGGCCCTTTTAACACTGAAGCTTTCTTT,CASSRGVTVGPFNTEAFF
TRBJ2-7,NA,13,NA,TRBV7-6,TGTGCCAGCAGCCCCTCCCAGGGGCGCGAGCAGTACTTC,CASSPSQGREQYF
TRBJ2-7,NA,11,NA,TRBV6-5,TGTGCCAGCGGTGAAGGATACGAGCAGTACTTC,CASGEGYEQYF
TRBJ1-2,NA,15,NA,TRBV18,TGTGCCAGCTCACCACCTTCACAGGGTCCCTATGGCTACACCTTC,CASSPPSQGPYGYTF
TRBJ2-3,NA,15,once,TRBV19,TGTGCCAGTAGTTGGGTGGCCACTGAAACAGATACGCAGTATTTT,CASSWVATETDTQYF
TRBJ1-6,TRBD1,14,NA,TRBV18,TGTGCCAGCTCACCACTGGACAGGGGGGCGCCCCTCCACTTT,CASSPLDRGAPLHF
TRBJ2-7,TRBD1,13,NA,TRBV6-6,TGTGCCAGCAGTCCCGGGACAGATTACGAGCAGTACTTC,CASSPGTDYEQYF
TRBJ1-1,NA,15,NA,TRBV14,TGTGCCAGCAGCCAAGAAGGAGGGGGATGGACTGAAGCTTTCTTT,CASSQEGGGWTEAFF
TRBJ2-2,TRBD1,15,NA,TRBV11-1,TGTGCCAGCAGCTTCAGGGGGCGCATCACCGGGGAGCTGTTTTTT,CASSFRGRITGELFF
TRBJ2-1,NA,16,NA,TRBV19,TGTGCCAGTACGGGGCAACGGGGGAGCTCCTACAATGAGCAGTTCTTC,CASTGQRGSSYNEQFF
TRBJ2-7,NA,14,NA,TRBV18,TGTGCCAGCTCACCCTCGGGTGGGTTCGGGGAGCAGTACTTC,CASSPSGGFGEQYF
TRBJ2-7,NA,15,few,TRBV28,TGTGCCAGCAGTTTCCGGGACTTCCTTCGCTACGAGCAGTACTTC,CASSFRDFLRYEQYF
TRBJ2-3,TRBD2,15,NA,TRBV19,TGTGCCAGTAGTATGTGGGGGGGACTCACAGATACGCAGTATTTT,CASSMWGGLTDTQYF
TRBJ2-7,NA,14,NA,TRBV7-8,TGTGCCAGCAGCTTAGACAGGGACTCCTACGAGCAGTACTTC,CASSLDRDSYEQYF
TRBJ2-1,NA,12,NA,TRBV19,TGTGCCAGCATGGACAGCAACAATGAGCAGTTCTTC,CASMDSNNEQFF
TRBJ2-1,NA,13,NA,TRBV19,TGTGCCAGTAGTATCACAGTCGACAATGAGCAGTTCTTC,CASSITVDNEQFF
TRBJ2-4,NA,13,NA,TRBV9,TGTGCCAGCAGCGTAGCGGAGAAAAACATTCAGTACTTC,CASSVAEKNIQYF
TRBJ2-7,NA,15,NA,TRBV15,TGTGCCACCAGCAGAGATGCCGCCAGCTCCTACGAGCAGTACTTC,CATSRDAASSYEQYF
TRBJ1-2,NA,14,NA,TRBV11-2,TGTGCCAGCAGTCCCTCTTTGACGGATCGCGGCTACACCTTC,CASSPSLTDRGYTF
TRBJ2-2,NA,16,NA,TRBV4-1,TGCGCCAGCAGCCCTGGGGCGTTAGGACTCACCGGGGAGCTGTTTTTT,CASSPGALGLTGELFF
TRBJ1-6,TRBD1,13,NA,TRBV6-4,TGTGCCAGCAGTGAACAGGGGAATTCACCCCTCCACTTT,CASSEQGNSPLHF
TRBJ1-2,TRBD1,13,NA,TRBV10-2,TGCGCCAGCGGAGGGCAGGGGGCGTTTGGCTACACCTTC,CASGGQGAFGYTF
TRBJ2-5,NA,13,NA,TRBV7-3,TGTGCCAGCAGCTTAATGGGAGGAGAGACCCAGTACTTC,CASSLMGGETQYF
TRBJ2-2,NA,13,NA,TRBV7-6,TGTGCCAGCAGCACGATGAACACCGGGGAGCTGTTTTTT,CASSTMNTGELFF
TRBJ1-5,NA,14,NA,TRBV4-2,TGTGCCAGCAGCCGCATACAGGATAATCAGCCCCAGCATTTT,CASSRIQDNQPQHF
TRBJ2-1,TRBD2,16,NA,TRBV12-5,TGTGCTAGTGTTGGACTAGCGGCCGTTGATGGAGATGAGCAGTTCTTC,CASVGLAAVDGDEQFF
TRBJ1-2,NA,14,NA,TRBV18,TGTGCCAGCTCACCACAGGGAGTTAACTATGGCTACACCTTC,CASSPQGVNYGYTF
TRBJ2-5,NA,12,NA,TRBV2,TGTGCCAGCAAGAGGGTCTCTGAGACCCAGTACTTC,CASKRVSETQYF
TRBJ1-4,TRBD1,14,NA,TRBV5-4,TGTGCCAGCAGGCTGGACAGGGGGAGTGAAAAACTGTTTTTT,CASRLDRGSEKLFF